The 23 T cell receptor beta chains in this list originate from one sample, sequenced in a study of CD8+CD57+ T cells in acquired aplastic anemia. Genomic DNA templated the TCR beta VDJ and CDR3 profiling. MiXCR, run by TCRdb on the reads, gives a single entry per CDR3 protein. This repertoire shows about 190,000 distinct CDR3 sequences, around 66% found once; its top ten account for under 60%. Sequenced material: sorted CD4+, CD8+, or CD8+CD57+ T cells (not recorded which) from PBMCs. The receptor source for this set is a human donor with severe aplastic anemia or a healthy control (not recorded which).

The CDR3 bases are TGTGCCAGCAGCTTGGTGCCGGCTGGGGGATACGAGCAGTACTTC. Translated, it gives CASSLVPAGGYEQYF. The V gene is TRBV11-1, the J gene TRBJ2-7; either TRBD1 or TRBD2 may supply D (5 bases each). The CDR3 consists of 15 residues. The V and J ends lost 3 bases and 4 bases respectively, with 16 bases between them. Germline CDR1 reads SGHAT; CDR2 reads FQDESV (reference sequence). Using reference TRBV11-1 and TRBJ2-7 for the parts outside the CDR3, the full variable domain is EAEVAQSPRYKITEKSQAVAFWCDPISGHATLYWYRQILGQGPELLVQFQDESVVDDSQLPKDRFSAERLKGVDSTLKIQPAELGDSAMYLCASSLVPAGGYEQYFGPGTRLTVT.

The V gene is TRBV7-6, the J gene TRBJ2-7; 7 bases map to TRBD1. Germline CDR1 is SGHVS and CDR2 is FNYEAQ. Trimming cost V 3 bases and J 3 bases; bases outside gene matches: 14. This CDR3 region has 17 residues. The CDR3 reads CASSLYQTGPLGYEQYF. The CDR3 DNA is TGTGCCAGCAGCTTGTACCAGACAGGGCCTTTGGGCTACGAGCAGTACTTC. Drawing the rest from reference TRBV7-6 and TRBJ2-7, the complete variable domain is GAGVSQSPRYKVTKRGQDVALRCDPISGHVSLYWYRQALGQGPEFLTYFNYEAQQDKSGLPNDRFSAERPEGSISTLTIQRTEQRDSAMYRCASSLYQTGPLGYEQYFGPGTRLTVT.

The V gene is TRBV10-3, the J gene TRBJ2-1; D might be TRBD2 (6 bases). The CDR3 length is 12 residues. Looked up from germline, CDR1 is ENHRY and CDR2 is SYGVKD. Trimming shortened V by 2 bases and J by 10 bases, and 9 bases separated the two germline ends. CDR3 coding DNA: TGTGCCATCAGTGAGGGGGGGAACGAGCAGTTCTTC. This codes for CAISEGGNEQFF.

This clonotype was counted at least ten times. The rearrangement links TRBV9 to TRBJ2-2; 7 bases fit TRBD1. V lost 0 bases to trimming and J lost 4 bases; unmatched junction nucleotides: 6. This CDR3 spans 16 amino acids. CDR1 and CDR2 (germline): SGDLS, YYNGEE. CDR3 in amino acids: CASSVGQGVFTGELFF. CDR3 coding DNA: TGTGCCAGCAGCGTAGGCCAGGGGGTTTTCACCGGGGAGCTGTTTTTT.

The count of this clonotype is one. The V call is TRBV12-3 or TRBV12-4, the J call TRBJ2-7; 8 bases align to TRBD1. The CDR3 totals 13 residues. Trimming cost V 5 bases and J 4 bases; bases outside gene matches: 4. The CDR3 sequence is CASSQGALYEQYF. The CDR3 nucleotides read TGTGCCAGCAGTCAGGGGGCGTTGTACGAGCAGTACTTC.

The CDR3 nucleotides read TGTGCCAGAAGCATGAACACTGAAGCTTTCTTT. Translated: CARSMNTEAFF. The chain is built from TRBV5-4 and TRBJ1-1, with D hard to call. This CDR3 comprises 11 residues. Per the germline V gene, CDR1 is SGHNT and CDR2 is YYREEE (reference sequence). Trimming took 8 bases from V and 0 from J, leaving 5 bases between them.

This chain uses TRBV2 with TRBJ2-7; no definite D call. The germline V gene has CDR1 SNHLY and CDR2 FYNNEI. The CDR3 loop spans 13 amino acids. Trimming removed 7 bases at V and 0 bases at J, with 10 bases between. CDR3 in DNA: TGTGCCAGCACCTTGACCCGCTCCTACGAGCAGTACTTC. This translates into CASTLTRSYEQYF.

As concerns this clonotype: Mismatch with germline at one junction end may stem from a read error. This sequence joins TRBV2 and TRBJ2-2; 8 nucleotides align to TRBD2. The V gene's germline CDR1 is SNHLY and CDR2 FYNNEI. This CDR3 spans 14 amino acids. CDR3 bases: TGTGCCGGCAGTGGCTTACTAGCGGCCGGGGAGCTGTTGTTT. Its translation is CAGSGLLAAGELLF.

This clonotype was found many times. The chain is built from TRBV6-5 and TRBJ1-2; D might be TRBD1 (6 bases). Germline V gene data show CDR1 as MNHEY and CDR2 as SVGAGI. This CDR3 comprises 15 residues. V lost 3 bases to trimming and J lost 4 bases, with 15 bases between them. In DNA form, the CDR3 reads TGTGCCAGCAGTTATCCAGAGGGGGGGGCCTATGGCTACACCTTC. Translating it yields CASSYPEGGAYGYTF.

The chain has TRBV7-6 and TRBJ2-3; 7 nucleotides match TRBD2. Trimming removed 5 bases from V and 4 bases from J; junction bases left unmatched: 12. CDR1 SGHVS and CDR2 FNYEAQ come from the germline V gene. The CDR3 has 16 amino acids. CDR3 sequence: CASSQLGRAGADTQYF. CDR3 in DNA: TGTGCCAGCAGCCAACTGGGGAGGGCCGGGGCAGATACGCAGTATTTT.

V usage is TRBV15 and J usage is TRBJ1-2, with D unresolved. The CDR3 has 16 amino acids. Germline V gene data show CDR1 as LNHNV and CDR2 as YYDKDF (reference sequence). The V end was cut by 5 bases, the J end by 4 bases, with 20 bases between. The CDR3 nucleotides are TGTGCCACCAGCGGGATTTCTGGTGCGGGCGGCTATGGCTACACCTTC. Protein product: CATSGISGAGGYGYTF.

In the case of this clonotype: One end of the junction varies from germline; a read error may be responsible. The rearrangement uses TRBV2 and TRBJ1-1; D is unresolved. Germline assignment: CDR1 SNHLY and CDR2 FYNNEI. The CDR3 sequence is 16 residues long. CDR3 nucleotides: TGTGCCAGCAGTGAGAGGCGCAGAGTCATGAACGCTGAAGCTTTCTTT. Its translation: CASSERRRVMNAEAFF.

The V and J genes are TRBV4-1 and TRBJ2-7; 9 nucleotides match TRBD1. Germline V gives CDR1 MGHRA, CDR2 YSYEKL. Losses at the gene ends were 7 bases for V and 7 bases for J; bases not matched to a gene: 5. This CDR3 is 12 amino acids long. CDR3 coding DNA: TGCGCCAGCATGACAGGGGGAGGGGAGCAGTACTTC. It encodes CASMTGGGEQYF.

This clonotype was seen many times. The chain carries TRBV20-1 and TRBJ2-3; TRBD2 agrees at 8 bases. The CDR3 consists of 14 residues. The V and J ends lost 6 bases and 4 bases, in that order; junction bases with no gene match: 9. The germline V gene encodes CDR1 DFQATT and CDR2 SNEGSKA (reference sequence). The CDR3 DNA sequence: TGCAGTGCATTCGGGGGGGCCGTAGCAGATACGCAGTATTTT. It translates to CSAFGGAVADTQYF.

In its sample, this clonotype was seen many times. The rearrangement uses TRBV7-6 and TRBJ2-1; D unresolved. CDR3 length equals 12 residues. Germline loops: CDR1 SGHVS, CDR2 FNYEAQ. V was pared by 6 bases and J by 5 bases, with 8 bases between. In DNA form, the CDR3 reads TGTGCCAGCAGTACCGCCAACAATGAGCAGTTCTTC. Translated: CASSTANNEQFF.

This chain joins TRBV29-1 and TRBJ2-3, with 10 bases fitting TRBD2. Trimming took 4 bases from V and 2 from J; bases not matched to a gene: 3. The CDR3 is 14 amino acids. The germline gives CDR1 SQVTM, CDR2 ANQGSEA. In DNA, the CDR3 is TGCAGCGTTGTCCTAGCGGGGGTCACAGATACGCAGTATTTT. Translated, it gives CSVVLAGVTDTQYF.

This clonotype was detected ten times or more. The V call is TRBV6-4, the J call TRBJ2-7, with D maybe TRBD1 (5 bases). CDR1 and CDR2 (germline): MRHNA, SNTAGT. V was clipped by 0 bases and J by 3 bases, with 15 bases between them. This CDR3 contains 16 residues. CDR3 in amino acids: CASSDSILDNYYEQYF. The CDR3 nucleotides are TGTGCCAGCAGTGACTCGATTCTGGACAACTACTACGAGCAGTACTTC.

CDR3: CSVDGQEGPERYEQYF. CDR3 in DNA: TGCAGCGTTGACGGACAGGAGGGACCTGAACGTTACGAGCAGTACTTC. This chain joins TRBV29-1 and TRBJ2-7; D is perhaps TRBD1 (7 bases). The CDR3 runs 16 residues. Trimming removed 3 bases from V and 4 bases from J, with 22 bases in between. Germline V gene data show CDR1 as SQVTM and CDR2 as ANQGSEA.

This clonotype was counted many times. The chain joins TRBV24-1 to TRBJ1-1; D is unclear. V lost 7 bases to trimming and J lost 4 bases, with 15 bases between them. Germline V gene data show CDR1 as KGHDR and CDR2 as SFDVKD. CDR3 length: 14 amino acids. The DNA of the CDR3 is TGTGCCACCAGCGGTCCGGATTACGGCACTGAAGCTTTCTTT. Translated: CATSGPDYGTEAFF.

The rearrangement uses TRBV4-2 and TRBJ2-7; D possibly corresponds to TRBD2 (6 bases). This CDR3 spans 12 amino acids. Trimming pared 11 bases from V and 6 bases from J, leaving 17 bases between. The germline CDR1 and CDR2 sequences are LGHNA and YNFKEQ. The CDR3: CAWSAWDSEQYF. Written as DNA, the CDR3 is TGTGCCTGGAGTGCCTGGGACTCCGAGCAGTACTTC.

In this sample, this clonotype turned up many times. CDR3 loop: CASSLLWGGGYPDTQYF. DNA of the CDR3: TGTGCCAGCAGCTTACTCTGGGGCGGGGGCTACCCGGATACGCAGTATTTT. This chain connects TRBV7-8 to TRBJ2-3, with a tentative D call TRBD2 (7 bases). Germline loops: CDR1 SGHVS, CDR2 FQNEAQ. V was trimmed by 2 bases and J by 6 bases, leaving 21 bases between them. CDR3 length: 17 residues.

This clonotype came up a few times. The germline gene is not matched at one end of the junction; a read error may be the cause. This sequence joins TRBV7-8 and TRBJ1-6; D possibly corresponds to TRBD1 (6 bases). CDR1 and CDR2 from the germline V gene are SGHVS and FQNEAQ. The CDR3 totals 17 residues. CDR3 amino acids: CASSFHHRDSYHSPLHF. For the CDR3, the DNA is TGTGCCAGCAGTTTCCACCACAGGGACTCCTATCATTCACCCCTCCACTTT.

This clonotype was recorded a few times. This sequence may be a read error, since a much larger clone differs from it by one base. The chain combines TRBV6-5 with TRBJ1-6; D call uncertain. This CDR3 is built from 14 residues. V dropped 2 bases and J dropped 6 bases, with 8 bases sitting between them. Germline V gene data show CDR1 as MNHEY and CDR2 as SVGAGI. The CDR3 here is CASSYGPGNSPLHF. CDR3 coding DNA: TGTGCCAGCAGTTACGGACCGGGTAATTCACCCCTCCACTTT.